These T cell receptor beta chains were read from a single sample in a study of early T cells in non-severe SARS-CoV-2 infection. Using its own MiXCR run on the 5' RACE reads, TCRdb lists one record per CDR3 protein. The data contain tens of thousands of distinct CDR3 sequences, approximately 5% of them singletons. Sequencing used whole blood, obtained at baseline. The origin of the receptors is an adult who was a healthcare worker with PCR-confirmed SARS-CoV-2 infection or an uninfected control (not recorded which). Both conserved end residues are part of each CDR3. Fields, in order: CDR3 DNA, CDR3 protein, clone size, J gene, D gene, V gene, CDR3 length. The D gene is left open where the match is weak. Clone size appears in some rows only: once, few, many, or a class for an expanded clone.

DNA: TGTGCCAGCAGCTTAGCTGTTATGTCCTACGAGCAGTACTTC
CDR3: CASSLAVMSYEQYF
size: .
J: TRBJ2-7
D: .
V: TRBV7-9
length: 14

DNA: TGTGCCAGCAGCTTAGAACTAGCGGGAGTTCGTAATGAGCAGTTCTTC
CDR3: CASSLELAGVRNEQFF
size: .
J: TRBJ2-1
D: TRBD2
V: TRBV7-2
length: 16

DNA: TGTGCCAGCAGTTCGGCCTGGACTATCAATCAGCCCCAGCATTTT
CDR3: CASSSAWTINQPQHF
size: few
J: TRBJ1-5
D: .
V: TRBV27
length: 15

DNA: TGTGCCAGCTCCGGTAGAGTAAGGGACAGGAATTCCGGGGAGCTGTTTTTT
CDR3: CASSGRVRDRNSGELFF
size: .
J: TRBJ2-2
D: TRBD1
V: TRBV18
length: 17

DNA: TGTGCCAGCAGTTTAGGGGGGGCAGATACGCAGTATTTT
CDR3: CASSLGGADTQYF
size: many
J: TRBJ2-3
D: .
V: TRBV12-3/TRBV12-4
length: 13

DNA: TGTGCCAGCAGAACTCGAAGTCAATGGACTGAAGCTTTCTTT
CDR3: CASRTRSQWTEAFF
size: many
J: TRBJ1-1
D: .
V: TRBV6-5
length: 14

DNA: TGTGCCAGCAGCGGTGGGCGAGAGGGGTCCCAGCCCCAGCATTTT
CDR3: CASSGGREGSQPQHF
size: many
J: TRBJ1-5
D: .
V: TRBV7-2
length: 15

DNA: TGTGCCAGCAGCCCACAGACACTCGGAGGTGAAAAACTGTTTTTT
CDR3: CASSPQTLGGEKLFF
size: many
J: TRBJ1-4
D: .
V: TRBV5-5
length: 15

DNA: TGTGCCAGCAGTTTATCGCGGGGGGCGCGGTCTGAAGCTTTCTTT
CDR3: CASSLSRGARSEAFF
size: few
J: TRBJ1-1
D: .
V: TRBV27
length: 15

DNA: TGTTCCTACCAATCACGGGCGGGAGTCTCCTACAATGAGCAGTTCTTC
CDR3: CSYQSRAGVSYNEQFF
size: few
J: TRBJ2-1
D: TRBD2
V: TRBV7-3
length: 16

DNA: TGTGCCAGCAGCCCGACAGGGGCCGGCACCGGGGAGCTGTTTTTT
CDR3: CASSPTGAGTGELFF
size: many
J: TRBJ2-2
D: TRBD1
V: TRBV7-2
length: 15

DNA: TGTGCCAGCAGTGAACGAGTCGGAAAAAGGACAGGGGATAACTATGGCTACACCTTC
CDR3: CASSERVGKRTGDNYGYTF
size: .
J: TRBJ1-2
D: TRBD1
V: TRBV25-1
length: 19

DNA: TGTGCCAGCAGCAGGACTAGCGGGACGAATGAGCAGTTCTTC
CDR3: CASSRTSGTNEQFF
size: many
J: TRBJ2-1
D: TRBD2
V: TRBV6-2/TRBV6-3
length: 14

DNA: TGTGCCAGCAGCCCGACTAGGAACACCGGGGAGCTGTTTTTT
CDR3: CASSPTRNTGELFF
size: few
J: TRBJ2-2
D: .
V: TRBV3-1
length: 14

DNA: TGTGCCAGCAGCACGCTCGGGGGCACTGAAGCTTTCTTT
CDR3: CASSTLGGTEAFF
size: .
J: TRBJ1-1
D: .
V: TRBV7-9
length: 13

DNA: TGCGCCAGCAGCCTCACATCGAGTGGAAACACCATATATTTT
CDR3: CASSLTSSGNTIYF
size: few
J: TRBJ1-3
D: .
V: TRBV10-2
length: 14

DNA: TGCAGTGCTCCCGACCAGAGGAAGGACACCGGGGAGCTGTTTTTT
CDR3: CSAPDQRKDTGELFF
size: many
J: TRBJ2-2
D: .
V: TRBV20-1
length: 15

DNA: TGTGCCAGCAGTTACAGTTCGTGGAATGAGCAGTTCTTC
CDR3: CASSYSSWNEQFF
size: .
J: TRBJ2-1
D: .
V: TRBV6-5
length: 13